This T cell receptor beta chain derives from a study of shared clonotypes between healthy human individuals. Here immunoSEQ multiplex PCR was the method, and the copy in TCRdb shows in-frame clones only, minus some. Among more than 400,000 clones, over 70% were seen once, and the ten largest hold roughly 13%. This CDR3 spans 14 amino acids. V was clipped by 8 bases and J by 4 bases, with 12 bases between them. The germline CDR1 and CDR2 sequences are MDHEN and SYDVKM. Extraction of genomic DNA in unsorted samples used 86 million or so PBMCs. This clonotype originated in a woman in her 40s in good health. Some clones in this sample may be carry-over from other donors' samples. The chain combines TRBV28 with TRBJ2-6; D is possibly TRBD1 (5 bases). The sequencing input was PBMCs. In DNA, the CDR3 is TGTGCCAGCGTTTCAGGGTCAGGGGCCAACGTCCTGACTTTC. Amino acids: CASVSGSGANVLTF.